These 6 T cell receptor beta chains share one sample of origin, sequenced in a study of tumor-infiltrating lymphocytes in primary liver carcinoma. TCR beta cDNA was reverse-transcribed from 450 to 500 ng of total RNA. The reaction used a constant-region primer and ProtoScript II reverse transcriptase. A slightly modified ARM-PCR protocol with three nested multiplex PCR rounds produced these TCR beta libraries. The two initial PCR rounds, approximately 10 cycles each, used TRBV1-TRBV30 forward and C-beta reverse primers. Via MiXCR, TCRdb re-called the multiplex PCR reads, giving one row per CDR3 protein. The sample lists tens of thousands of distinct CDR3 sequences; over 60% were seen once. Taking roughly 20-34 mg of unsorted bulk tissue, the authors co-extracted RNA and DNA. What was sequenced was liver tumor tissue from sampling region 1. Stated subset: tumor region T1, superior pole. The receptor source for this set is a man aged 40-55 years with primary liver carcinoma and hepatitis B virus infection.

As for this clonotype: This may arise from a read error, as a much more abundant clone is one base away. This chain uses TRBV30 with TRBJ2-6; D is undetermined. Germline CDR1 reads GTSNPN; CDR2 reads SVGIG (reference sequence). This CDR3 contains 12 residues. CDR3: CAWSAGTNVLTF. The CDR3 region has the DNA TGTGCCTGGAGTGCTGGGACCAACGTCCTGACTTTC.

A note on this clonotype: The junction departs from germline at one end; a sequencing error may be responsible. The rearrangement uses TRBV7-9 and TRBJ2-2, with 7 bases matching TRBD2. Germline V lookup: CDR1 SEHNR, CDR2 FQNEAQ (reference sequence). CDR3 length equals 12 residues. CDR3 residues: CASSFNSGEPFF. DNA of the CDR3: TGTGCCAGTAGCTTTAACAGCGGGGAGCCGTTTTTT.

This clonotype was seen once. The junction and the germline gene differ at one end; a read error may be behind it. V and J are TRBV6-1 and TRBJ2-3; possibly TRBD1 for D (5 bases). Germline V gene sequence: CDR1 MNHNS, CDR2 SASEGT. The CDR3 spans 12 residues. The CDR3 sequence is CACRVITDTQYF. The CDR3 bases are TGTGCCTGCAGGGTTATCACAGATACGCAGTATTTT.

This clonotype appeared a single time. The chain has TRBV11-1 and TRBJ2-1, with 8 bases fitting TRBD2. The CDR3 totals 17 residues. V gave up 5 bases and J gave up 9 bases; unmatched junction bases: 18. CDR1 SGHAT and CDR2 FQDESV come from the germline V gene (reference sequence). The CDR3 sequence: CASSLGLVGEVNGEQFF. CDR3 in DNA: TGTGCCAGCAGCCTGGGACTAGTGGGAGAAGTTAACGGTGAGCAGTTCTTC.

Worth noting for this clonotype: A read error may produce the germline difference seen at one junction end. V usage is TRBV4-2 and J usage is TRBJ2-7; tentative D call: TRBD1 (5 bases). Germline V lookup: CDR1 LGHNA, CDR2 YNFKEQ. The CDR3 has 15 residues. The CDR3 loop is CDSSQERTRSCEQYF. For the CDR3, the DNA is TGTGACAGCAGCCAAGAACGGACAAGATCCTGCGAGCAGTACTTC.

This clonotype was detected many times. J is TRBJ2-1 and V is TRBV4-2, with D perhaps TRBD2 (5 bases). This CDR3 contains 17 residues. The germline V and J ends were trimmed by 0 bases and 0 bases, with 12 bases remaining between them. The germline V gene has CDR1 LGHNA and CDR2 YNFKEQ. The CDR3 spells CASSQDITGFSYNEQFF. DNA for the CDR3: TGTGCCAGCAGCCAAGATATTACGGGATTCTCCTACAATGAGCAGTTCTTC.